This T cell receptor (beta chain) stems from a study of blood T cell repertoires in COVID-19. Followed over time, Seattle patients had been enrolled while infection was active. There are 14 residues in the CDR3. The V gene's germline CDR1 is SGHNT and CDR2 YENEEA. V lost 1 base to trimming and J lost 6 bases, with 13 bases between them. Repertoires were generated with immunoSEQ multiplex PCR, while TCRdb's copy carries only in-frame clones and drops some. This sample has around 400,000 clones, with 87% found just once. The receptor was derived from a woman aged 30 to 39 with COVID-19, enrolled during active disease. The chain couples TRBV11-3 to TRBJ2-7, with D possibly matching TRBD2 (6 bases). The specimen sequenced was peripheral blood. CDR3 protein: CASSLGHIGGEQYF. The CDR3 DNA is TGTGCCAGCAGCTTAGGACACATCGGGGGCGAGCAGTACTTC. The full variable domain, rest sourced from reference TRBV11-3 and TRBJ2-7, is EAGVVQSPRYKIIEKKQPVAFWCNPISGHNTLYWYLQNLGQGPELLIRYENEEAVDDSQLPKDRFSAERLKGVDSTLKIQPAELGDSAVYLCASSLGHIGGEQYFGPGTRLTVT.